Shown below are 9 T cell receptor beta chains from a single sample sequenced in a study of memory B cells and T cells in multiple sclerosis. This table comes from immunoSEQ multiplex PCR, and its TCRdb copy is limited to in-frame clones, with some not included. This sample carries some 49,000 clones, over 75% of them seen once, and the ten largest clones take around 1.1%. Antigens of these TCRs are unknown. After stimulus-free culture, autoproliferating CFSE-dim and non-proliferating CFSE-high T cells were sequenced separately. About 50 million CFSE-labeled PBMCs were cultured around 7 days unstimulated, then replicate wells were pooled. Sequences were obtained from PBMCs from blood kept in culture. These receptors all stem from a human donor with multiple sclerosis.

V is TRBV13 and J is TRBJ2-2; D might be TRBD2 (6 bases). Germline assignment: CDR1 PRHDT and CDR2 FYEKMQ (reference sequence). This CDR3 comprises 16 residues. V lost 3 bases and J 3 bases, leaving 14 bases between the germline ends. In DNA form, the CDR3 reads TGTGCCAGCAGCTTTCGTTTCGGCGGGGACACCGGGGAGCTGTTTTTT. This codes for CASSFRFGGDTGELFF.

This clone was counted a few times. The chain is built from TRBV5-1 and TRBJ2-5; the D call may be TRBD1 or TRBD2 (5 bases each). Between the trimmed V and J ends, which lost 0 bases and 0 bases, there was a span of 15 bases. Germline V gene data show CDR1 as SGHRS and CDR2 as YFSETQ. The CDR3 sequence is 17 residues long. CDR3 in amino acids: CASSLGRDAWYQETQYF. Here the CDR3 DNA reads TGCGCCAGCAGCTTGGGCCGGGACGCATGGTACCAAGAGACCCAGTACTTC.

This clone was recorded only once. The chain joins TRBV2 to TRBJ2-5, with 7 bases fitting TRBD2. In germline, CDR1 is SNHLY, CDR2 FYNNEI. The J segment lost 5 bases and the V segment lost 7 bases, leaving 13 bases of the junction unmatched. CDR3 length: 15 residues. CDR3 DNA: TGTGCCAGCAACCCTAGGCTAGCGGCGGGTGAGACCCAGTACTTC. It yields the protein CASNPRLAAGETQYF.

The V gene is TRBV30, the J gene TRBJ2-3; D might be TRBD1 (6 bases). CDR1 and CDR2 (germline): GTSNPN, SVGIG (reference sequence). The CDR3 runs to 15 residues. V dropped 6 bases and J dropped 1 base, with 17 bases sitting between them. CDR3 DNA sequence: TGTGCCTGTTCTACCCAGGGGCCCCGCACAGATACGCAGTATTTT. This sequence encodes CACSTQGPRTDTQYF. Together with reference TRBV30 and TRBJ2-3, the CDR3 gives the full variable domain: SQTIHQWPATLVQPVGSPLSLECTVEGTSNPNLYWYRQAAGRGLQLLFYSVGIGQISSEVPQNLSASRPQDRQFILSSKKLLLSDSGFYLCACSTQGPRTDTQYFGPGTRLTVL.

This clone was seen once. The gene calls are TRBV25-1 and TRBJ2-2; D is uncertain. V was shortened by 5 bases and J by 6 bases, with 10 bases between the two germline ends. The germline gives CDR1 MGHDK, CDR2 SYGVNS. The CDR3 sequence is 13 residues long. The CDR3 loop reads CASSHPSSGELFF. The CDR3 DNA sequence: TGTGCCAGCAGTCATCCGTCTTCCGGGGAGCTGTTTTTT.

The V and J genes are TRBV6-5 and TRBJ2-3; 7 bases map to TRBD2. In germline, CDR1 is MNHEY, CDR2 SVGAGI. CDR3 length: 13 amino acids. With 2 bases clipped from V and 8 bases from J, the junction kept 4 bases outside the gene matches. CDR3 bases: TGTGCCAGCAGTTACGGGGGGGGAGGTACGCAGTATTTT. This codes for CASSYGGGGTQYF.

The V gene is TRBV27, the J gene TRBJ1-5, with D hard to call. The CDR3 spans 13 residues. The germline gives CDR1 MNHEY, CDR2 SMNVEV (reference sequence). V was shortened by 3 bases and J by 5 bases, with 8 bases between the two germline ends. DNA of the CDR3: TGTGCCAGCAGTTTCGATGTAGATCAGCCCCAGCATTTT. Amino acid sequence: CASSFDVDQPQHF.

V gene TRBV7-2 combines with J gene TRBJ2-3; D not resolved. Per the germline V gene, CDR1 is SGHTA and CDR2 is FQGNSA. V was cut by 2 bases and J by 2 bases, with 8 bases left in between. The CDR3 sequence is 14 residues long. CDR3 loop: CASSLIAPTDTQYF. CDR3 DNA sequence: TGTGCCAGCAGCTTAATAGCTCCCACAGATACGCAGTATTTT.

This clone appeared a few times. This chain uses TRBV10-3 with TRBJ1-4; D uncertain. The CDR3 sequence is 14 residues long. The germline V gene encodes CDR1 ENHRY and CDR2 SYGVKD. V lost 3 bases and J 5 bases, leaving 10 bases between the germline ends. The CDR3 here is CAISDKEGNEKLFF. The CDR3, as DNA: TGTGCCATCAGTGATAAGGAGGGAAATGAAAAACTGTTTTTT.